This T cell receptor beta chain was captured in a study of blood T cells in healthy people across ages. General study results and limits: Aged donors had fewer naive CD4+ cells and lower diversity than long-lived donors. Estimates based on one million T cells were treated as lower bounds.

CDR3 length equals 15 residues. The germline V and J ends were trimmed by 0 bases and 2 bases, with 10 bases remaining between them. Germline V gene data show CDR1 as LGHNA and CDR2 as YSLEER. Comment on this clonotype: Its antigen is not identified.

A second PCR, run for about 7 to 11 cycles, used a sample-barcoded 5' primer plus a J-beta primer mix. Every molecule of cDNA carried a tag from a template-switch adaptor with 12 random nucleotides. TCRdb re-called the 5' RACE reads with MiXCR, one entry per CDR3 protein. This sample has over 1.5 million distinct CDR3 sequences, with around half found just once. The clonotype comes from a woman in her thirties or forties in good health. The V call is TRBV4-3, the J call TRBJ2-5; weak D call: TRBD2 (6 bases). The sample comprised blood. The CDR3 spells CASSQDWRGQETQYF. The DNA of the CDR3 is TGCGCCAGCAGCCAAGATTGGAGGGGACAAGAGACCCAGTACTTC.